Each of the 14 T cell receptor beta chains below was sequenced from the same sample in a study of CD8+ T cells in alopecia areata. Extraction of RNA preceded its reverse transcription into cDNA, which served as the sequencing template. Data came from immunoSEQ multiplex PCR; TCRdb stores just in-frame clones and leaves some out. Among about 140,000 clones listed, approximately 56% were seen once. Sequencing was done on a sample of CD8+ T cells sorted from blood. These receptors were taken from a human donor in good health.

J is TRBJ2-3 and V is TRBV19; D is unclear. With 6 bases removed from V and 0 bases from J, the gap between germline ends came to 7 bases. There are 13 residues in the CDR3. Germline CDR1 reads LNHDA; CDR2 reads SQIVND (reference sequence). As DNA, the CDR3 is TGTGCCAGTAGCCCGATCAGCACAGATACGCAGTATTTT. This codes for CASSPISTDTQYF.

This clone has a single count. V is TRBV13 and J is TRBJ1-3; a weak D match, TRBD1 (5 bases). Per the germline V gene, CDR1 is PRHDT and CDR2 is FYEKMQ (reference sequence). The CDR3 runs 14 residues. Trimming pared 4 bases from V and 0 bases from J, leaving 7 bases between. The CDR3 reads CASSSTDSGNTIYF. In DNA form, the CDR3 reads TGTGCCAGCAGCTCGACAGACTCTGGAAACACCATATATTTT.

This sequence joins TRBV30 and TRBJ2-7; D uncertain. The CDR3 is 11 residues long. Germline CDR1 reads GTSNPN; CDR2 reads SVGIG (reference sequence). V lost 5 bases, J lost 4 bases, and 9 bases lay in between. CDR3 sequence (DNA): TGTGCCTGGGGTACCGGATACGAGCAGTACTTC. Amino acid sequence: CAWGTGYEQYF.

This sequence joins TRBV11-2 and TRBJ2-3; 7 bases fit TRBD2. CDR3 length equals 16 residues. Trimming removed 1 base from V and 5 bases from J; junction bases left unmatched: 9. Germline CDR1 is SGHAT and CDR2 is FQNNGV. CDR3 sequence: CASSLGRLASVDTQYF. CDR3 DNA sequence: TGTGCCAGCAGCTTAGGGAGACTAGCTTCGGTAGATACGCAGTATTTT.

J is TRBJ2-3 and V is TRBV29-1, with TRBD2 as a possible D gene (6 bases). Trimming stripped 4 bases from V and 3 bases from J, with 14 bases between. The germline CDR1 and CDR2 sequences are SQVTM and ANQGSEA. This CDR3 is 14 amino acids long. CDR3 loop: CSVGSARGTDTQYF. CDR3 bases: TGCAGCGTTGGATCTGCTCGGGGGACAGATACGCAGTATTTT.

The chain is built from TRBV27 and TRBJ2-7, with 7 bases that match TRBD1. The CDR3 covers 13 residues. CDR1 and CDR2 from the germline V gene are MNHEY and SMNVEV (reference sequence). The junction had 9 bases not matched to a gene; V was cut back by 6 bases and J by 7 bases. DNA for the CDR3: TGTGCCAGCAGCCTCGCCTCAGGGGGAGAGCAGTACTTC. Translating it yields CASSLASGGEQYF.

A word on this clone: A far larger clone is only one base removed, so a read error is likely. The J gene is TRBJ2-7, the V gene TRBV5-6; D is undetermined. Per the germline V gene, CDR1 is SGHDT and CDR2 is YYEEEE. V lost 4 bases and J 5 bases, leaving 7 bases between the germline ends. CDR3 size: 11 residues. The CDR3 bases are TGTGCCAGCAGCGGAGAGAACGAGCAGTACTTC. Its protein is CASSGENEQYF. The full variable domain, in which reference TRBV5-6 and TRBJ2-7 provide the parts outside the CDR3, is DAGVTQSPTHLIKTRGQQVTLRCSPKSGHDTVSWYQQALGQGPQFIFQYYEEEERQRGNFPDRFSGHQFPNYSSELNVNALLLGDSALYLCASSGENEQYFGPGTRLTVT.

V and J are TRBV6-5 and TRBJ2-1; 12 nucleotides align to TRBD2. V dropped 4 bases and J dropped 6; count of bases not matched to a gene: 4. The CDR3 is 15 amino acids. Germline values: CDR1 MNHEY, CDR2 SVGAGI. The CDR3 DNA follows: TGTGCCAGCAGTTCGACTAGCGGGAGAGGCAATGAGCAGTTCTTC. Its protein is CASSSTSGRGNEQFF.

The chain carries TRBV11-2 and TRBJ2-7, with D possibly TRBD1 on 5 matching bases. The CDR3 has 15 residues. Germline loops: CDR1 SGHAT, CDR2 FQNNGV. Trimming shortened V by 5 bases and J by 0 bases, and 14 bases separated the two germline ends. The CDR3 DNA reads TGTGCCAGCAGCCGGTCCAGGGTGAGCTCCTACGAGCAGTACTTC. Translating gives CASSRSRVSSYEQYF.

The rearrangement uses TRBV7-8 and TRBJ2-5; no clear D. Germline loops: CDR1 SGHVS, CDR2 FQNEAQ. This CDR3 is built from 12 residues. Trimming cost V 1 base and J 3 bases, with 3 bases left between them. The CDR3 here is CASSLEEETQYF. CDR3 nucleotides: TGTGCCAGCAGCTTAGAAGAAGAGACCCAGTACTTC. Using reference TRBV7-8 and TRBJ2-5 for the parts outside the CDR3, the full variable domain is GAGVSQSPRYKVAKRGQDVALRCDPISGHVSLFWYQQALGQGPEFLTYFQNEAQLDKSGLPSDRFFAERPEGSVSTLKIQRTQQEDSAVYLCASSLEEETQYFGPGTRLLVL.

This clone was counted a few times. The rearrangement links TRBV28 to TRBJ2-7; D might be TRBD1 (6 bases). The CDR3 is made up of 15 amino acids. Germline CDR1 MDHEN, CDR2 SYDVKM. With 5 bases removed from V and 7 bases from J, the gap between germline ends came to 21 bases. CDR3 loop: CASSGDIGGYLEQYF. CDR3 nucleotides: TGTGCCAGCAGTGGGGACATAGGAGGATATTTGGAGCAGTACTTC.

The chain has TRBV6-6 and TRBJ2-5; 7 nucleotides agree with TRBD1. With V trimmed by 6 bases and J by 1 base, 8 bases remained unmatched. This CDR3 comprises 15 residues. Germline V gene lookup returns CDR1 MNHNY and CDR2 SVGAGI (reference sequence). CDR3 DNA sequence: TGTGCCAGCAGCCTGACAGGGTTCCCCCAAGAGACCCAGTACTTC. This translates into CASSLTGFPQETQYF.

The CDR3 DNA is TGCAGCGTTGAAGACCACCCGACTGATTATGGCTACACCTTC. The encoded protein is CSVEDHPTDYGYTF. The chain recombines TRBV29-1 with TRBJ1-2; D is undetermined. V shed 0 bases and J shed 5 bases, with 13 bases lying between them. Germline V gene sequence: CDR1 SQVTM, CDR2 ANQGSEA. The CDR3 runs to 14 residues.

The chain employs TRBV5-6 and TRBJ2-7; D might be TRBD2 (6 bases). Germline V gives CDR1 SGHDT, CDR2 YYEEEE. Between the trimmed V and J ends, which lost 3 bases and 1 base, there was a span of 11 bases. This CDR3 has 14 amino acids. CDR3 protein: CASSYGGASYEQYF. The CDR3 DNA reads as TGTGCCAGCAGCTATGGCGGGGCGTCCTACGAGCAGTACTTC.